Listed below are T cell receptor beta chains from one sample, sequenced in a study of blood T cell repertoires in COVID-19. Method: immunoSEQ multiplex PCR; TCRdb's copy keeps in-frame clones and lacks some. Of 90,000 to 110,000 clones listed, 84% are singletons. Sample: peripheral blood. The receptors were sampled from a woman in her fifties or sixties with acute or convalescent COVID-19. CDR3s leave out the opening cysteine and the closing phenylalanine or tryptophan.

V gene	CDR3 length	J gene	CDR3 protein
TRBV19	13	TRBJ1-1	ASKGWEGFDTEAF
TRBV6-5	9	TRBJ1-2	ASSPGFGYT
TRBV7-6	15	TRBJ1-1	ASSLEIIGVTNTEAF
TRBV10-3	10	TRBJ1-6	AISAGNSPLH
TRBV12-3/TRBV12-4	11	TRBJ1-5	ASSSDTNQPQH
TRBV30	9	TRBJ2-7	AWSVLGHQY
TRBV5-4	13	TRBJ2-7	ASSASTATHYEQY
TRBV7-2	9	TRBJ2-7	ASSRGVEQY
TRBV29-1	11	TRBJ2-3	SVGIAGTDTQY
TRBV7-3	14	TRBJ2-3	ASSLSSGRQGDTQY
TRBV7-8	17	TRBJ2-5	ASSLLAGGPGFSGETQY
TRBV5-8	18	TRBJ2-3	ASSLSKSRGLAKVTDTQY
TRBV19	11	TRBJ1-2	ASRDSDNYGYT
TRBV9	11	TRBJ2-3	ASGLRLTDTQY
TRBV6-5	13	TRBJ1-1	ASSSQGQRNTEAF
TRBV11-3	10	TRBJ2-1	ASSLGEGEQF
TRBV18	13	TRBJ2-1	ASSPYQISNNEQF
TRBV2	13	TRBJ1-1	ASSEEGIFYRAAF
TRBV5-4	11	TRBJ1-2	ASSLLQRDGYT
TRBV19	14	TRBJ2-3	ASSPGQLPFTDTQY
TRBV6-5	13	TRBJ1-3	ASSYFQGAGNTIY
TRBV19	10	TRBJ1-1	ASSIGQGTAF
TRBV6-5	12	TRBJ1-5	ASSYLPGNQPQH
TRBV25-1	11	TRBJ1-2	ASSKGKNYGYT
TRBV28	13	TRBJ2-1	ASSSSSRGYNEQF
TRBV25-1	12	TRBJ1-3	ASSEKGGGNTIY
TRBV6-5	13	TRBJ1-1	ASSYNRGLSTEAF
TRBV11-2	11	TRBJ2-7	ASSVRDRGSPY
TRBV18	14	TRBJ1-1	ASSPMGGQENTEAF
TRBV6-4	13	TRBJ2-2	ASSSTGLRTGELF
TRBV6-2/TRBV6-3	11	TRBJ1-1	ASSSTQVGEAF
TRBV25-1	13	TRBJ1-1	ASSEYRTSNTEAF
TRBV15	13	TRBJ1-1	ATSRGQGSNTEAF
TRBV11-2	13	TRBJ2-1	ASSLDRGANNEQF
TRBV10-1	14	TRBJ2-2	AMRNHDRGVTGELF
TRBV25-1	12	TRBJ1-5	ASSEPGGSQPQH
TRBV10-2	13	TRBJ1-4	ASSGGQGAEEKLF
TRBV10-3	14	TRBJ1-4	AISETGPSYNEKLF
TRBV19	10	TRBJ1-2	ASSREGYGYT
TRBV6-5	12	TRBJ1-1	ASSDRGADTEAF
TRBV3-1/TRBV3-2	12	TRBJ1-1	ASSQVQGGTEAF
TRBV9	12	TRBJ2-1	ASSARQGPGEQF
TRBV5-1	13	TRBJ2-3	ASSSIAGGADTQY
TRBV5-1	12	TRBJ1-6	ASSLQTGTSPLH
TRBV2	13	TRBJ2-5	ASRTYRGIGETQY
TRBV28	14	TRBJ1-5	ASSLLPGFSNQPQH
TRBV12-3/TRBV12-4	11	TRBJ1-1	ASSLNRNTEAF
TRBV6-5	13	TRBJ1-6	ASRDETGVNSPLH